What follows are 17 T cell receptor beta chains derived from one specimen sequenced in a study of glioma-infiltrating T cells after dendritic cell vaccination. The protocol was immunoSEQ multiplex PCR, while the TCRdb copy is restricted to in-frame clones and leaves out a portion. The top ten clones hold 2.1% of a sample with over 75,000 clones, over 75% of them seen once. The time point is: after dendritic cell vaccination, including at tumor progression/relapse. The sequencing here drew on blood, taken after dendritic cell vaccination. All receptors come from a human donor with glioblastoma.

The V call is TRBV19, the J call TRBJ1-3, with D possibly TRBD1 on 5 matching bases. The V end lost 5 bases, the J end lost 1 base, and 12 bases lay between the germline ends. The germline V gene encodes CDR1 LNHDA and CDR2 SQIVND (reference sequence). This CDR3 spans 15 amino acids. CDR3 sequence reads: CASSFQTGSGNTIYF. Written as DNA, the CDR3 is TGTGCCAGTAGTTTTCAAACAGGTTCTGGAAACACCATATATTTT.

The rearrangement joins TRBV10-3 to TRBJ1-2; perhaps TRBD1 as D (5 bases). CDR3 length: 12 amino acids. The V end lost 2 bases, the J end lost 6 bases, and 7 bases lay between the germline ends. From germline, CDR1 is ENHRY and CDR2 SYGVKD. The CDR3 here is CAISETGDGYTF. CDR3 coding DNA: TGTGCCATCAGTGAGACGGGGGATGGCTACACCTTC.

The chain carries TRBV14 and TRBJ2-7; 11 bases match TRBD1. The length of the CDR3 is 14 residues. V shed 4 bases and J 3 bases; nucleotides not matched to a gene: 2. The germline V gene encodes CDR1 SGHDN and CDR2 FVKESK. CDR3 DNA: TGTGCCAGCAGCCCTGGGACAGGGGGCTACGAGCAGTACGTC. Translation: CASSPGTGGYEQYV.

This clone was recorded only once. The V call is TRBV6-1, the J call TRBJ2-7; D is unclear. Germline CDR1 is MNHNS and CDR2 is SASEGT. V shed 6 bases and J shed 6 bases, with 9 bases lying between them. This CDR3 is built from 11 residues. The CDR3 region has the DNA TGTGCCAGCAGGACGCGGCGCGAGCAGTACGTC. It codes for CASRTRREQYV.

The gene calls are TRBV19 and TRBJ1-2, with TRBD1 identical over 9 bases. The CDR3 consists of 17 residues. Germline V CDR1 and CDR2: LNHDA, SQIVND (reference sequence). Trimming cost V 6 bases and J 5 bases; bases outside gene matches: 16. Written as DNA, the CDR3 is TGTGCCAGTAGATTGGCTTTCGGGACAGGGATTTGGTATGGCTACACCTTC. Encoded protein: CASRLAFGTGIWYGYTF.

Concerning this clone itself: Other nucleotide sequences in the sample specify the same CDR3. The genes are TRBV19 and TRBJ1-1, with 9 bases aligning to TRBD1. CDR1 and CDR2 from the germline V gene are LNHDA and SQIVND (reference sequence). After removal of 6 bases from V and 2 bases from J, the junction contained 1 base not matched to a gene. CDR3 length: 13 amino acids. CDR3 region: CASRGQGNTEAFF. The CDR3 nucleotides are TGTGCCAGTAGGGGACAGGGAAACACTGAAGCTTTCTTT.

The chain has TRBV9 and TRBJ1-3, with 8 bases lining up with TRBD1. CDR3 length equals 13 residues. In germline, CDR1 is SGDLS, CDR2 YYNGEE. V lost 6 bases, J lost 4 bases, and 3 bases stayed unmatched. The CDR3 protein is CASTGGLGNTIYF. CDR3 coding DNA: TGTGCCAGCACAGGGGGCCTCGGAAACACCATATATTTT.

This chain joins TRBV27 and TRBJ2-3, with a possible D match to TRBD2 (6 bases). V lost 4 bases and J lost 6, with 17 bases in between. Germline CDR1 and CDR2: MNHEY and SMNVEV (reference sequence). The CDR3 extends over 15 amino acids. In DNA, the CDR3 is TGTGCCAGCAGTTCCTTGGGGGGAGCATGGGATACGCAGTATTTT. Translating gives CASSSLGGAWDTQYF.

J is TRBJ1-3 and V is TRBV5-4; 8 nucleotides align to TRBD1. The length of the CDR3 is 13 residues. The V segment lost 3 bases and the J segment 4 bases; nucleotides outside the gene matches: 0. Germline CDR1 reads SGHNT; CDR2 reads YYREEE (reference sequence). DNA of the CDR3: TGTGCCAGCAGCTGGACAGGGGGAAACACCATATATTTT. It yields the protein CASSWTGGNTIYF.

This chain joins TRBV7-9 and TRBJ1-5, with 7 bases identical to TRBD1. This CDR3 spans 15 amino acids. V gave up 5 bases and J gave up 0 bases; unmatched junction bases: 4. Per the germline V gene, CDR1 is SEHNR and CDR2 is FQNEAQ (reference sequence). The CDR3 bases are TGTGCCAGCAGCCAAACAGGGGATAGCAATCAGCCCCAGCATTTT. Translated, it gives CASSQTGDSNQPQHF.

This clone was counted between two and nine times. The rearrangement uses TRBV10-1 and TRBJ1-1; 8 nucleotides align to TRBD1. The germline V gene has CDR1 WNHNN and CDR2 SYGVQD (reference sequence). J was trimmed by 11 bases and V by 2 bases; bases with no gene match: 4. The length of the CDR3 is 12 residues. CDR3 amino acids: CASSEGQGVAFF. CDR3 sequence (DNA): TGCGCCAGCAGTGAGGGACAGGGAGTGGCTTTCTTT.

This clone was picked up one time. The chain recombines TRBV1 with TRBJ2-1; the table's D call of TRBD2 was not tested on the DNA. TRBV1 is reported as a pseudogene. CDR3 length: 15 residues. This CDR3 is CTSVQGLAGGGEQFF. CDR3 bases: TGCACCAGCGTACAGGGACTAGCGGGAGGCGGTGAGCAGTTCTTC.

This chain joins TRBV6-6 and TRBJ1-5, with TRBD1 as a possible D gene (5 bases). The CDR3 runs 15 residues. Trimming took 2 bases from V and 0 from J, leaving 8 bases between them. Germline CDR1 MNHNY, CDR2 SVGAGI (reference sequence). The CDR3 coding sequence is TGTGCCAGCAGTTACCCAGGGCTTAGCAATCAGCCCCAGCATTTT. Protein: CASSYPGLSNQPQHF.

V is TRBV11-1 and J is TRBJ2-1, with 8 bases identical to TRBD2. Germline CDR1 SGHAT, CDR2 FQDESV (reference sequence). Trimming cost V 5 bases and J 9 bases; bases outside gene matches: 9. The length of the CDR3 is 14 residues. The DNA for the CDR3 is TGTGCCAGCAGCCCCCAGCGGGAGCAGGGTGAGCAGTTCTTC. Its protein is CASSPQREQGEQFF. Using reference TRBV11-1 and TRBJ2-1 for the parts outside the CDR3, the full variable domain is EAEVAQSPRYKITEKSQAVAFWCDPISGHATLYWYRQILGQGPELLVQFQDESVVDDSQLPKDRFSAERLKGVDSTLKIQPAELGDSAMYLCASSPQREQGEQFFGPGTRLTVL.

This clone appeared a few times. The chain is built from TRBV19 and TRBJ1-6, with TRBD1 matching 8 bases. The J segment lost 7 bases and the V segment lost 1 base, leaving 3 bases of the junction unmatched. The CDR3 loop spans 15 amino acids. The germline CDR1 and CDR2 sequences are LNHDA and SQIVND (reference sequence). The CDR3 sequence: CASSIGQGTNSPLHF. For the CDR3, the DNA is TGTGCCAGTAGTATAGGACAGGGGACCAATTCACCCCTCCACTTT.

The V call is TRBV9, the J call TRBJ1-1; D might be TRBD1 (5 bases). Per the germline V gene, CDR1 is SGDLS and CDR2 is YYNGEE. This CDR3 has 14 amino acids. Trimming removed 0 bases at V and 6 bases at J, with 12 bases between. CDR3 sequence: CASSVVGGGAEAFF. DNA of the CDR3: TGTGCCAGCAGCGTAGTTGGGGGAGGCGCTGAAGCTTTCTTT.

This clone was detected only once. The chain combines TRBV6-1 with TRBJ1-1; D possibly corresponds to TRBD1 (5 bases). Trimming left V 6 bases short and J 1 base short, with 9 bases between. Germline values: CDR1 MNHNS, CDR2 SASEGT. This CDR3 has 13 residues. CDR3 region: CASSRDTNTEAFF. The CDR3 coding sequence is TGTGCCAGCAGCAGGGATACGAACACTGAAGCTTTCTTT.